This T cell receptor beta chain is drawn from a study of CD8+CD57+ T cells in acquired aplastic anemia. At the level of the study: Mean yield of DNA from sorted CD4+ and CD8+ cells was 3 to 3.5 ug. Study observations and caveats: Patients and controls had CD8+ Simpson's diversity values that were not significantly distinct. Patients and controls had in common approximately 28 CD8+ CDR3 sequences.

Turning to this clonotype: Its antigen remains unknown.

Genomic DNA acted as the template from which TCR beta VDJ combination and CDR3 sequence profiling were carried out. TCRdb used MiXCR to reprocess the reads, holding one entry per CDR3 protein. The top ten clones hold approximately 42% of a sample with about 270,000 distinct CDR3 sequences, approximately 86% of them seen once. Only patients with CD8+CD57+ cell expansion on flow cytometry were chosen for sequencing. V gave up 3 bases and J gave up 8 bases, with 25 bases separating them. The germline V gene encodes CDR1 SGHVS and CDR2 FNYEAQ. The CDR3 contains 17 residues. The TCR was taken from a human donor with aplastic anemia. The sequencing sample was made of sorted CD4+, CD8+, or CD8+CD57+ T cells (not recorded which) from PBMCs. The rearrangement links TRBV7-6 to TRBJ1-1; D is uncertain. The CDR3 DNA follows: TGTGCCAGCAGCTTGGGTTCCTATAATTCACCCCTCCACGAAGCTTTCTTT. Translating gives CASSLGSYNSPLHEAFF. Full variable domain (outside the CDR3, taken from reference TRBV7-6 and TRBJ1-1): GAGVSQSPRYKVTKRGQDVALRCDPISGHVSLYWYRQALGQGPEFLTYFNYEAQQDKSGLPNDRFSAERPEGSISTLTIQRTEQRDSAMYRCASSLGSYNSPLHEAFFGQGTRLTVV.